Below, 2 T cell receptor beta chains from the same sample are listed, as sequenced in a study of CXCR3-negative and CXCR3-positive naive CD8 T cells. Study-wide results and limits: CXCR3-negative naive cells had less hydrophobic TRB CDR3s than did CXCR3-positive naive cells.

The antigens of these receptors remain unknown. It was by 5' RACE with UMI labels that the TRB cDNA libraries were prepared. Reprocessing the 5' RACE reads, TCRdb reports a single entry for every CDR3 protein and omits DNA. The sample includes some 150,000 distinct CDR3 sequences. The material sequenced was naive CXCR3+ CD8+ T cells from blood. The subset was: CD45RO-CCR7+CD27+CD95- naive CD8+ T cells expressing CXCR3 (TNR3+). The receptors stem from a human donor in good health. Some clones in this sample may be carry-over from other donors' samples.

V and J are TRBV9 and TRBJ2-3. The CDR3 has 15 residues. Germline-derived CDR1 and CDR2 are SGDLS and YYNGEE. This CDR3 is CASSSGVAGTDTQYF.

This sequence joins TRBV7-9 and TRBJ2-1; the TCRdb call, TRBD1, lacks DNA for checking. Looked up from germline, CDR1 is SEHNR and CDR2 is FQNEAQ (reference sequence). There are 15 residues in the CDR3. The CDR3 protein is CASSETGPRVNEQFF.